One TCR beta chain is described in this entry. The record originates from a study of blood T cell repertoires in COVID-19. Study overall: The samples span acute and convalescent COVID-19 from the United States, Italy and Spain. From T cells, B-cell-depleted T cells, or PBMCs came the material, which was cDNA or gDNA.

The authors' processing: Amplification from reference gene primers served as the basis for estimated nucleated cell counts. Here immunoSEQ multiplex PCR was the method, and the copy in TCRdb shows in-frame clones only, minus some. D and trimming were read from the DNA, whereas the V and J calls and clone size are those reported in that table. Of 110,000 or so clones listed, roughly 90% are singletons. Trimming pared 1 base from V and 5 bases from J, leaving 11 bases between. The CDR3 extends over 14 amino acids. Germline lookup yields CDR1 SGHVS and CDR2 FNYEAQ. The sample comprised peripheral blood. This sequence joins TRBV7-6 and TRBJ1-2; weak D call: TRBD1 (6 bases). This TCR derives from an older man who had recovered from COVID-19. The CDR3 loop reads CASSLESRGYGYTF. The CDR3 bases are TGTGCCAGCAGCTTAGAGTCCAGGGGTTATGGCTACACCTTC.